This record concerns one TCR beta chain sequence. This record belongs to a study of blood T cell repertoires in COVID-19. The wider study: Specimens from acute and convalescent COVID-19 originated in the United States, Italy and Spain.

The J segment lost 8 bases and the V segment lost 5 bases, leaving 4 bases of the junction unmatched. The CDR3 contains 15 residues. Looked up from germline, CDR1 is MNHEY and CDR2 is SVGAGI. In the authors' methods: Reference gene primer amplification gave estimated nucleated cell counts. Libraries were prepared by immunoSEQ multiplex PCR; TCRdb keeps only in-frame clonotypes and omits some of them. Clonal size and the V and J genes are those of that table, whereas D and trimming came from the DNA. The table includes more than 95,000 clones, about nine tenths detected once. Sequencing was performed on peripheral blood. V and J are TRBV6-5 and TRBJ2-1, with 15 bases matching TRBD2. The sequence came from a human donor with active COVID-19. The donor label of this sample is uncertain. CDR3 in amino acids: CASSRTSGGAYEQFF. The CDR3 region has the DNA TGTGCCAGCAGTCGGACTAGCGGGGGGGCCTATGAGCAGTTCTTC.